The clone carrying this T cell receptor beta chain is medium-sized by share. TCRdb reprocessed the PCR reads via MiXCR and lists one record per CDR3 protein. The sample includes roughly 100,000 distinct CDR3 sequences, 45% to 60% of them seen just once. This record belongs to a study of CDR3 diversity in severe acne. The ends were cut back, 1 base at V and 7 bases at J, with 14 bases in the middle. The CDR3 has 14 amino acids. The TCR was taken from a male donor with acne. V usage is TRBV12-3 or TRBV12-4 and J usage is TRBJ2-7; D is perhaps TRBD2 (6 bases). Sequencing used blood. The DNA of the CDR3 is TGTGCCAGCAGTTTAGGGCCGGGACTTCGGGAGCAGTACTTC. Translated: CASSLGPGLREQYF.